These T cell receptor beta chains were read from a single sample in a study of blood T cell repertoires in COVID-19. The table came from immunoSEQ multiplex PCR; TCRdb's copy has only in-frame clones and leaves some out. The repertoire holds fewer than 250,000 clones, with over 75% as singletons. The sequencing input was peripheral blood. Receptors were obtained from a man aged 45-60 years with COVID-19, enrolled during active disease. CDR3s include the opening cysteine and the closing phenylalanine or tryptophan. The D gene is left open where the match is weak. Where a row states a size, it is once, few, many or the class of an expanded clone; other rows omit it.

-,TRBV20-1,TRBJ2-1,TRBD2,CSASSSGGRYSYNEQFF,TGCAGTGCTAGTTCGAGCGGGGGGCGATATTCCTACAATGAGCAGTTCTTC
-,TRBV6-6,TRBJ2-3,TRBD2,CASSRRTSGGTDTQYF,TGTGCCAGCAGCCGACGAACTAGCGGGGGAACAGATACGCAGTATTTT
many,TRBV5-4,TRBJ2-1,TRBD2,CASSTGGAGINEQFF,TGTGCCAGCAGCACCGGGGGGGCCGGGATCAATGAGCAGTTCTTC
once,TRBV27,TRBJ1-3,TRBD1,CASSSLRTGPGNTIYF,TGTGCCAGCAGTTCCCTAAGGACAGGGCCTGGAAACACCATATATTTT
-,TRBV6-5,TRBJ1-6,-,CASSSYSYSPLHF,TGTGCCAGCAGTTCCTACAGCTATTCACCCCTCCACTTT
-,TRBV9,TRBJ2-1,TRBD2,CASSEPLGSGRVYNEQFF,TGTGCCAGCAGCGAGCCCTTAGGTAGCGGGAGGGTCTACAATGAGCAGTTCTTC
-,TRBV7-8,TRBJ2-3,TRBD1,CASSPGTGVTDTQYF,TGTGCCAGCAGCCCTGGGACAGGGGTTACAGATACGCAGTATTTT
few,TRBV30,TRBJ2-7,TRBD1,CASTDRGYEQYF,TGTGCCTCGACCGACAGGGGATACGAGCAGTACTTC
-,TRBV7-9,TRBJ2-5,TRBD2,CASSFGTSGSETQYF,TGTGCCAGCAGCTTCGGGACTAGCGGGAGTGAGACCCAGTACTTC
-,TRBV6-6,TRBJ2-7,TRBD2,CASSHRVTSGSRYEQYF,TGTGCCAGCAGTCACAGGGTTACTAGCGGGAGTAGGTACGAGCAGTACTTC
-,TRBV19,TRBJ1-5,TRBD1,CASSILGTGGGNQPQHF,TGTGCCAGTAGTATACTTGGGACAGGGGGGGGAAATCAGCCCCAGCATTTT
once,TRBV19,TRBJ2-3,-,CASSPHSEGSDTQYF,TGTGCCAGTAGTCCTCACAGTGAGGGCTCAGATACGCAGTATTTT
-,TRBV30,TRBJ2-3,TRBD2,CAWSIGLAGRTDTQYF,TGTGCCTGGAGTATCGGACTAGCGGGCCGCACAGATACGCAGTATTTT
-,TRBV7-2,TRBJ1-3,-,CASSLARGNTIYF,TGTGCCAGCAGCTTAGCTCGGGGAAACACCATATATTTT
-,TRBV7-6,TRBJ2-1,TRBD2,CASSLQIPGLAGGNEQFF,TGTGCCAGCAGCTTACAGATACCGGGACTAGCGGGAGGCAATGAGCAGTTCTTC
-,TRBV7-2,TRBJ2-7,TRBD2,CASSSGLAGGEQYF,TGTGCCAGCAGCTCGGGACTAGCGGGAGGTGAGCAGTACTTC
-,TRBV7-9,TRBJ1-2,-,CASSLIQGAPNYGYTF,TGTGCCAGCAGCTTGATACAGGGAGCACCCAACTATGGCTACACCTTC
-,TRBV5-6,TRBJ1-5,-,CASSLGPGQRNQPQHF,TGTGCCAGCAGCTTGGGGCCGGGACAACGCAATCAGCCCCAGCATTTT
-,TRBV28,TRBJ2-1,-,CASSLWVAGSYNEQFF,TGTGCCAGCAGTTTATGGGTTGCGGGGTCTTACAATGAGCAGTTCTTC
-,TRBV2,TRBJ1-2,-,CASTPVGYTF,TGTGCCAGCACCCCTGTGGGCTACACCTTC